Listed here are 24 T cell receptor beta chains from one sample, sequenced in a study of blood T cell repertoires in COVID-19. Sequenced by immunoSEQ multiplex PCR; TCRdb stores in-frame clones only, minus some. The profile shows some 150,000 clones, 84% of them singletons. Sequencing was performed on peripheral blood. The receptors originated from a woman in her fifties or sixties in a cohort sampled during active or convalescent COVID-19.

The chain carries TRBV6-6 and TRBJ2-3; 11 bases fit TRBD2. Trimming at V came to 6 bases and at J to 6 bases, leaving 8 bases not matched to a gene. The length of the CDR3 is 15 residues. Germline V gives CDR1 MNHNY, CDR2 SVGAGI (reference sequence). The CDR3 DNA reads as TGTGCCAGCAGCCGCGTTAGCGGGGGGGCGGATACGCAGTATTTT. Translating it yields CASSRVSGGADTQYF.

The chain joins TRBV11-2 to TRBJ1-1; D remains ambiguous. This CDR3 is 14 amino acids long. Germline loops: CDR1 SGHAT, CDR2 FQNNGV. The germline V and J ends were trimmed by 5 bases and 4 bases, with 14 bases remaining between them. The CDR3 here is CASSLPPLVTEAFF. The CDR3 DNA sequence: TGTGCCAGCAGCCTACCACCCTTGGTCACTGAAGCTTTCTTT.

This rearrangement joins TRBV19 to TRBJ1-1; 8 bases fit TRBD1. CDR3 length: 14 amino acids. From germline, CDR1 is LNHDA and CDR2 SQIVND (reference sequence). J gave up 3 bases and V 7 bases, and 7 bases lay outside the gene matches. This CDR3 is CASIPTGGDTEAFF. DNA of the CDR3: TGTGCCAGTATTCCTACAGGGGGGGACACTGAAGCTTTCTTT.

V gene TRBV5-4 combines with J gene TRBJ2-1; tentative D call: TRBD2 (6 bases). Trimming took off 4 bases at V and 2 bases at J, with 10 bases between the two ends. The CDR3 covers 14 residues. From germline, CDR1 is SGHNT and CDR2 YYREEE (reference sequence). CDR3 bases: TGTGCCAGCAGCCGGACTAAAACCTACAATGAGCAGTTCTTC. Its protein product is CASSRTKTYNEQFF.

The chain combines TRBV5-8 with TRBJ1-2; a weak D match, TRBD1 (5 bases). Deletions cut 4 bases from V and 6 bases from J, with 13 bases between. The CDR3 extends over 13 amino acids. Germline loops: CDR1 SGHTS, CDR2 YDEGEE. Here the CDR3 DNA reads TGTGCCAGCAGCCCCGTGGGGGGAGATGGCTACACCTTC. Translating it yields CASSPVGGDGYTF. Full variable domain (missing parts from reference TRBV5-8 and TRBJ1-2): EAGVTQSPTHLIKTRGQQATLRCSPISGHTSVYWYQQALGLGLQFLLWYDEGEERNRGNFPPRFSGRQFPNYSSELNVNALELEDSALYLCASSPVGGDGYTFGSGTRLTVV.

The chain links TRBV5-6 to TRBJ1-2; D might be TRBD1 (5 bases). CDR1 SGHDT and CDR2 YYEEEE come from the germline V gene. The germline V and J ends were trimmed by 4 bases and 7 bases, with 17 bases remaining between them. CDR3 length equals 14 residues. CDR3 nucleotide sequence: TGTGCCAGCAGCCAAGGACCATTAACAGGTGGCTACACCTTC. This encodes CASSQGPLTGGYTF. Looking up the rest from reference TRBV5-6 and TRBJ1-2 gives the full variable domain: DAGVTQSPTHLIKTRGQQVTLRCSPKSGHDTVSWYQQALGQGPQFIFQYYEEEERQRGNFPDRFSGHQFPNYSSELNVNALLLGDSALYLCASSQGPLTGGYTFGSGTRLTVV.

The chain carries TRBV2 and TRBJ1-2, with a weak D call TRBD1 (5 bases). This CDR3 has 14 residues. CDR1 is SNHLY, CDR2 FYNNEI, per germline. Between the trimmed V and J ends, which lost 7 bases and 2 bases, there was a span of 14 bases. CDR3 bases: TGTGCCAGCACCGGGGGGAGTGGGAACTATGGCTACACCTTC. The encoded protein is CASTGGSGNYGYTF.

The chain couples TRBV3-1 (or the pseudogene TRBV3-2) to TRBJ2-7; D is undetermined. Germline V lookup: CDR1 LGHDT, CDR2 YNNKEL (reference sequence). V was trimmed by 4 bases and J by 10 bases, leaving 11 bases between them. The CDR3 loop spans 11 amino acids. CDR3 sequence: CASSLNRIQYF. CDR3 DNA: TGTGCCAGCAGCCTCAACAGAATACAGTACTTC.

J is TRBJ2-1 and V is TRBV7-9; 7 bases are a match to TRBD1. The CDR3 contains 14 residues. Germline V lookup: CDR1 SEHNR, CDR2 FQNEAQ (reference sequence). V dropped 4 bases and J dropped 1; count of bases not matched to a gene: 1. The CDR3 spells CASSYRGSYNEQFF. In nucleotides, the CDR3 is TGTGCCAGCAGCTACAGGGGTTCCTACAATGAGCAGTTCTTC.

J is TRBJ2-7 and V is TRBV3-1 (or the pseudogene TRBV3-2), with 15 bases matching TRBD2. The V and J ends lost 1 base and 2 bases, in that order; junction bases with no gene match: 6. The germline gives CDR1 LGHDT, CDR2 YNNKEL (reference sequence). The CDR3 spans 18 residues. The DNA of the CDR3 is TGTGCCAGCAGCCAAGGCCTAGGACTAGCGGGGGGGCCCTACGAGCAGTACTTC. Residues: CASSQGLGLAGGPYEQYF.

This rearrangement joins TRBV6-5 to TRBJ1-2; tentative D call: TRBD1 (6 bases). CDR3 length equals 13 residues. Trimming pared 6 bases from V and 6 bases from J, leaving 14 bases between. Germline assignment: CDR1 MNHEY and CDR2 SVGAGI. CDR3 DNA sequence: TGTGCCAGCAGGTCACAGGGTGTAAATGGCTACACCTTC. Protein: CASRSQGVNGYTF.

The rearrangement joins TRBV13 to TRBJ1-2; D uncertain. The CDR3 spans 14 residues. Trimming cost V 2 bases and J 3 bases, with 10 bases left between them. Per the germline V gene, CDR1 is PRHDT and CDR2 is FYEKMQ (reference sequence). In DNA form, the CDR3 reads TGTGCCAGCAGCTTATACGCGAGGGACTATGGCTACACCTTC. This codes for CASSLYARDYGYTF.

The chain employs TRBV7-8 and TRBJ1-2; D gene uncertain. This CDR3 comprises 15 residues. Germline CDR1 is SGHVS and CDR2 is FQNEAQ. V was trimmed by 3 bases and J by 6 bases, leaving 17 bases between them. This chain's CDR3 is CASSFSGIFLDGYTF. CDR3 DNA sequence: TGTGCCAGCAGCTTTTCAGGAATCTTTCTGGATGGCTACACCTTC.

This chain links TRBV10-3 with TRBJ1-6, with no clear D. The germline V gene has CDR1 ENHRY and CDR2 SYGVKD. CDR3 length: 13 residues. The ends were cut back, 7 bases at V and 6 bases at J, with 10 bases in the middle. DNA for the CDR3: TGTGCCATCAAAGGACTTTCTAATTCACCCCTCCACTTT. Its translation is CAIKGLSNSPLHF.

The table lists this clone with a count of one. V is TRBV30 and J is TRBJ1-2; 7 bases agree with TRBD1. V lost 3 bases, J lost 7 bases, and 11 bases stayed unmatched. Germline CDR1 is GTSNPN and CDR2 is SVGIG (reference sequence). The CDR3 extends over 14 amino acids. CDR3 coding DNA: TGTGCCTGGAGCCAGGGACAGTATCCCGGTGGCTACACCTTC. Translating it yields CAWSQGQYPGGYTF.

This chain uses TRBV4-1 with TRBJ1-4; 8 nucleotides align to TRBD1. The CDR3 totals 19 residues. Per the germline V gene, CDR1 is MGHRA and CDR2 is YSYEKL. Germline trimming cut 2 bases from V and 0 bases from J; bases unmatched to any gene: 11. CDR3 nucleotide sequence: TGCGCCAGCAGCCAACGAGGGACAGGAGCCGATGCAACTAATGAAAAACTGTTTTTT. Protein: CASSQRGTGADATNEKLFF.

The table lists this clone with a count of one. The chain is built from TRBV4-1 and TRBJ2-7; perhaps TRBD2 as D (5 bases). Per the germline V gene, CDR1 is MGHRA and CDR2 is YSYEKL. The ends were cut back, 4 bases at V and 2 bases at J, with 18 bases in the middle. CDR3 length equals 16 residues. CDR3 sequence reads: CASSRRTAGGAYEQYF. The CDR3 coding sequence is TGCGCCAGCAGCCGGAGGACGGCTGGTGGGGCCTACGAGCAGTACTTC.

This clone was detected only once. The chain combines TRBV19 with TRBJ2-1; 9 nucleotides align to TRBD2. The germline V gene has CDR1 LNHDA and CDR2 SQIVND (reference sequence). V shed 10 bases, J shed 0 bases, and the junction held 4 bases outside the gene matches. This CDR3 spans 14 amino acids. Written as DNA, the CDR3 is TGTGCCACCCTAGCGGGGAGCTCCTACAATGAGCAGTTCTTC. This translates into CATLAGSSYNEQFF.

The chain is built from TRBV11-2 and TRBJ2-7, with TRBD2 as a possible D gene (6 bases). V was shortened by 5 bases and J by 3 bases, with 26 bases between the two germline ends. The germline gives CDR1 SGHAT, CDR2 FQNNGV. CDR3 length: 18 amino acids. This chain's CDR3 is CASSPLKLISTRDYEQYF. The CDR3 region has the DNA TGTGCCAGCAGCCCACTCAAATTAATCTCGACTAGAGACTACGAGCAGTACTTC. The variable domain in full, with the rest retrieved from reference TRBV11-2 and TRBJ2-7, is EAGVAQSPRYKIIEKRQSVAFWCNPISGHATLYWYQQILGQGPKLLIQFQNNGVVDDSQLPKDRFSAERLKGVDSTLKIQPAKLEDSAVYLCASSPLKLISTRDYEQYFGPGTRLTVT.

This clone appeared a single time. The rearrangement uses TRBV27 and TRBJ2-1, with D possibly TRBD1 on 6 matching bases. The CDR3 has 16 residues. Trimming shortened V by 6 bases and J by 7 bases, and 22 bases separated the two germline ends. Germline values: CDR1 MNHEY, CDR2 SMNVEV (reference sequence). CDR3 nucleotide sequence: TGTGCCAGCAGGGGAACACAGGGCTCGGCCGATAATGAGCAGTTCTTC. Translation: CASRGTQGSADNEQFF.

The chain links TRBV5-1 to TRBJ2-1, with TRBD1 as a possible D gene (6 bases). This CDR3 is 18 amino acids long. Trimming took off 5 bases at V and 8 bases at J, with 29 bases between the two ends. From germline, CDR1 is SGHRS and CDR2 YFSETQ. CDR3 DNA sequence: TGCGCCAGCAGACCGACTCCTAATACAGGGCATGGTGTAGATGAGCAGTTCTTC. It encodes CASRPTPNTGHGVDEQFF.

V and J are TRBV4-3 and TRBJ2-5; 7 nucleotides align to TRBD1. The germline CDR1 and CDR2 sequences are LGHNA and YSLEER. This CDR3 spans 15 amino acids. Trimming removed 4 bases from V and 4 bases from J; junction bases left unmatched: 9. DNA of the CDR3: TGCGCCAGCAGCCGGGGACAGATGGGCTTAGAGACCCAGTACTTC. As protein: CASSRGQMGLETQYF.

The table lists this clone with many counts. The genes are TRBV4-2 and TRBJ2-3, with 7 bases fitting TRBD1. Germline V gives CDR1 LGHNA, CDR2 YNFKEQ. The CDR3 length is 16 residues. V lost 4 bases and J lost 8; bases outside the gene matches: 15. CDR3 DNA sequence: TGTGCCAGCAGCCCTAACTCAGGGAACTCAGGGGGTACGCAGTATTTT. The encoded protein is CASSPNSGNSGGTQYF.

This rearrangement joins TRBV20-1 to TRBJ1-5; D might be TRBD1 (5 bases). Germline CDR1 DFQATT, CDR2 SNEGSKA (reference sequence). The CDR3 is 13 amino acids. V was pared by 3 bases and J by 3 bases, with 9 bases between. Written as DNA, the CDR3 is TGCAGTGCTAGTCCAGGGAACAATCAGCCCCAGCATTTT. It specifies CSASPGNNQPQHF.